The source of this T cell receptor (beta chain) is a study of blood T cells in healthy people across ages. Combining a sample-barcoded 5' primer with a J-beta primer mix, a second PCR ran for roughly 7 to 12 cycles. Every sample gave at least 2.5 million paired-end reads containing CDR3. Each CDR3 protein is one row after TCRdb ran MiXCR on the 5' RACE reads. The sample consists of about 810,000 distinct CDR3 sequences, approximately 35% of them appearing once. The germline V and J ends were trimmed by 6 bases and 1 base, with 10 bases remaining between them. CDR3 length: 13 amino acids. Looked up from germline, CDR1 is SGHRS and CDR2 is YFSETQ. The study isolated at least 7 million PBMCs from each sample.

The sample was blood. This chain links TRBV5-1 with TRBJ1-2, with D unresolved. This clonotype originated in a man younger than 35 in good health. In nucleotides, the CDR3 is TGCGCCAGCAACCCCGGGGATAACTATGGCTACACCTTC. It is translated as CASNPGDNYGYTF.